This TCR beta chain was recorded in a study of blood T cell repertoires in COVID-19. Study details: Specimens from acute and convalescent COVID-19 originated in the United States, Italy and Spain. From T cells, B-cell-depleted T cells, or PBMCs came the material, which was cDNA or gDNA.

Authors' analysis steps: For nucleated cells, counts were estimated from reference gene primer amplification. Sequenced by immunoSEQ multiplex PCR; TCRdb stores in-frame clones only, minus some. V and J calls and clone size are given by that table; D and trimming were obtained from the DNA. The sample holds tens of thousands of clones, about 83% seen once. This CDR3 comprises 13 residues. Germline-derived CDR1 and CDR2 are SGHTA and FQGNSA. Trimming took off 7 bases at V and 7 bases at J, with 14 bases between the two ends. V gene TRBV7-2 combines with J gene TRBJ2-1; the D is unclear. Input material: peripheral blood. This receptor was obtained from a woman older than 75 with acute or convalescent COVID-19. CDR3 nucleotides: TGTGCCAGCACCCTGTCCTACGGGAATGAGCAGTTCTTC. It translates to CASTLSYGNEQFF.